This is a list of T cell receptor beta chains from one sample in a study of identical twins. TCRdb itself ran the 5' RACE reads through MiXCR, one entry per CDR3 protein. The repertoire holds some 760,000 distinct CDR3 sequences, 15% to 20% seen once, with roughly 14% in the top ten. These data were likewise used in another study, on T cells expressing NK-cell markers.

Source material: PBMCs. Receptors originate from a young woman in good health. CDR3s include the opening cysteine and the closing phenylalanine or tryptophan.

>TRBV7-2|TRBJ1-1
CASSARDTRRAFF
>TRBV5-6|TRBJ2-5
CASSRNGYQETQYF
>TRBV7-9|TRBJ2-1
CASTPSYNEQFF
>TRBV7-2|TRBJ2-1
CASSPRDRGRGEQFF
>TRBV7-6|TRBJ2-2
CASSSGRRTGELFF
>TRBV12-3/TRBV12-4|TRBJ2-3
CASRSGTGSQYF
>TRBV7-2|TRBJ2-1
CASSLRDSGVSYNEQFF
>TRBV5-1|TRBJ2-3
CASSPWDPDTDTQYF
>TRBV5-1|TRBJ2-2
CASSLVGSGSVPGELFF
>TRBV5-1|TRBJ1-2
CASSFDGGGVGYTF
>TRBV7-9|TRBJ2-7
CASSPLSGAFTYEQYF
>TRBV5-1|TRBJ2-1
CASSDGVPKFF
>TRBV29-1|TRBJ1-5
CSVQENSNQPQHF
>TRBV6-2/TRBV6-3|TRBJ2-1
CASSYMWAEGNEQFF
>TRBV7-3|TRBJ1-2
CASSLTGTGGYTF
>TRBV7-9|TRBJ1-6
CASRGPNQGTLHF
>TRBV12-3/TRBV12-4|TRBJ1-2
CASSRQSYGYTF
>TRBV20-1|TRBJ1-2
CSARGSGGLSYGYTF
>TRBV5-1|TRBJ2-1
CASSFGQTNNEQFF
>TRBV20-1|TRBJ1-5
CSASKGTGVQPQHF
>TRBV6-1|TRBJ2-2
CASKAHGATGELFF
>TRBV9|TRBJ2-5
CASSVGEASVEETQYF
>TRBV5-6|TRBJ2-2
CASSSGLAPGELFF
>TRBV21-1|TRBJ2-5
CAGLGQTAQETQYF
>TRBV7-2|TRBJ2-3
CASSSTPFTDTQYF
>TRBV4-2|TRBJ2-7
CASSQGGYTERRDEQYF
>TRBV5-1|TRBJ2-5
CASSPTSGGSETQYF
>TRBV15|TRBJ2-1
CATSDTSSGASYNEQFF
>TRBV7-2|TRBJ2-2
CASSLVGTGGSTGELFF
>TRBV7-8|TRBJ2-1
CASSSKPPGDRYNEQFF
>TRBV24-1|TRBJ2-2
CATSDSGQDPTGELFF
>TRBV6-2/TRBV6-3|TRBJ2-2
CASSSSRLEMVRNTGELFF
>TRBV20-1|TRBJ2-3
CSARQADTQYF
>TRBV9|TRBJ1-5
CASSGGYSNQPQHF
>TRBV6-1|TRBJ2-2
CASSRRRGRAGELFF
>TRBV5-1|TRBJ2-5
CASSLQTGGRETQYF
>TRBV29-1|TRBJ2-2
CSVGEGLGNGELFF
>TRBV19|TRBJ2-1
CASSIDVARASYNEQFF
>TRBV4-2|TRBJ2-3
CASSPFLVDTQYF
>TRBV5-8|TRBJ1-1
CASTPGRRNTEAFF
>TRBV4-3|TRBJ2-7
CASSRLVRGTEQYF
>TRBV7-9|TRBJ2-7
CATDSGTYEQYF
>TRBV7-6|TRBJ2-5
CASSSPGHPSLKTQYF
>TRBV6-5|TRBJ1-5
CASSSRWMGTGMGGQPQHF
>TRBV6-5|TRBJ2-7
CASSYSLKGTASSYEQYF
>TRBV5-1|TRBJ2-2
CASTQPGQGTGELFF
>TRBV25-1|TRBJ2-7
CASSNSGTYEQYF
>TRBV12-3/TRBV12-4|TRBJ2-5
CASSLGLAAETQYF
>TRBV9|TRBJ2-1
CASSVMGVKPLGMFF
>TRBV5-6|TRBJ1-4
CASQGMNEKLFF